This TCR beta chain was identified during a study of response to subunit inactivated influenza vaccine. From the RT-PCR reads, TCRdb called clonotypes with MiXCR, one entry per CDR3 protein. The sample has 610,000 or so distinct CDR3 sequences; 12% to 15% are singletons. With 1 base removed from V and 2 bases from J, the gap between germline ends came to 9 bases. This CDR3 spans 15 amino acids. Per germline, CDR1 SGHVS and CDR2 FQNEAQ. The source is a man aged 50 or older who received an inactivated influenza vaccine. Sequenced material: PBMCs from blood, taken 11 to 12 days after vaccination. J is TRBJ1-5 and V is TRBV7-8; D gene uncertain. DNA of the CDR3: TGTGCCAGCAGCTTAGGTCGGCAACGCAATCAGCCCCAGCATTTT. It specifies CASSLGRQRNQPQHF.